A single sample gave rise to the 23 T cell receptor beta chains below, sequenced in a study of blood T cells in healthy people across ages. Primed by a sample-barcoded 5' primer and a J-beta primer mix, a second PCR proceeded for roughly 7 to 12 cycles. MiXCR, run by TCRdb on the 5' RACE reads, gives a single entry per CDR3 protein. In the table there are around 2 million distinct CDR3 sequences, roughly two fifths of which are singletons. Sequenced: blood. These receptor sequences come from a human donor in good health.

V and J are TRBV7-2 and TRBJ2-5; TRBD2 matches at 11 bases. CDR1 and CDR2 from the germline V gene are SGHTA and FQGNSA. The CDR3 spans 16 residues. V lost 4 bases, J lost 3 bases, and 7 bases stayed unmatched. CDR3 DNA: TGTGCCAGCAGCTCCGTTAGCGGGGGGGCCGAAGAGACCCAGTACTTC. Its protein is CASSSVSGGAEETQYF.

The table lists this clonotype with a count of one. V and J are TRBV7-7 and TRBJ2-3, with 12 bases lining up with TRBD2. The V segment lost 3 bases and the J segment 5 bases; nucleotides outside the gene matches: 3. Germline values: CDR1 SSHAT, CDR2 FNYEAQ (reference sequence). There are 15 residues in the CDR3. The CDR3 nucleotides are TGTGCCAGCAGCTTCCTAGCGGGGGGGCAAGATACGCAGTATTTT. Residues: CASSFLAGGQDTQYF.

The gene calls are TRBV5-1 and TRBJ1-4, with D maybe TRBD1 (5 bases). With 6 bases removed from V and 2 bases from J, the gap between germline ends came to 14 bases. The germline V gene has CDR1 SGHRS and CDR2 YFSETQ. This CDR3 comprises 15 residues. The CDR3 DNA follows: TGCGCCAGCAAGACGGGGGAATACACTAATGAAAAACTGTTTTTT. This translates into CASKTGEYTNEKLFF.

This clonotype was picked up a small number of times. The J gene is TRBJ2-1, the V gene TRBV27; 7 bases are shared with TRBD1. The CDR3 runs 18 residues. The V and J ends lost 0 bases and 6 bases, in that order; junction bases with no gene match: 14. Looked up from germline, CDR1 is MNHEY and CDR2 is SMNVEV (reference sequence). The CDR3 region is CASSLSVATGLISNEQFF. CDR3 in DNA: TGTGCCAGCAGTTTATCGGTAGCGACAGGGTTGATTTCCAATGAGCAGTTCTTC.

This clonotype was detected only once. The junction departs from the called germline gene at one end, perhaps through a read error. The chain joins TRBV20-1 to TRBJ2-1; 11 bases align to TRBD2. This CDR3 contains 14 residues. Per germline, CDR1 DFQATT and CDR2 SNEGSKA (reference sequence). In DNA, the CDR3 is TGCAGAGCTATAGCGGGGGGGCCGCCGGATGAGCAGTTCTTC. Translated, it gives CRAIAGGPPDEQFF.

The rearrangement uses TRBV7-9 and TRBJ1-2, with 8 nucleotides matching TRBD1. J gave up 4 bases and V 8 bases, and 9 bases lay outside the gene matches. The CDR3 covers 14 residues. Per germline, CDR1 SEHNR and CDR2 FQNEAQ (reference sequence). The CDR3 reads CASGLGQGGYGYTF. The CDR3 region has the DNA TGTGCCAGCGGCCTCGGACAGGGAGGCTATGGCTACACCTTC.

J is TRBJ1-2 and V is TRBV4-3, with 8 bases fitting TRBD1. Germline CDR1 is LGHNA and CDR2 is YSLEER. The V and J ends lost 0 bases and 7 bases, in that order; junction bases with no gene match: 1. This CDR3 has 13 amino acids. The CDR3 sequence: CASSQDQGAGYTF. The CDR3 DNA follows: TGCGCCAGCAGCCAAGACCAGGGGGCTGGCTACACCTTC.

This rearrangement joins TRBV3-1 to TRBJ2-5; 9 bases fit TRBD1. V was pared by 4 bases and J by 4 bases, with 7 bases of the junction left unmatched. Germline V gene data show CDR1 as LGHDT and CDR2 as YNNKEL (reference sequence). This CDR3 is built from 15 residues. The CDR3 spells CASSLGQGDIETQYF. The CDR3 coding sequence is TGTGCCAGCAGCCTGGGACAGGGAGACATAGAGACCCAGTACTTC.

The J gene is TRBJ2-5, the V gene TRBV3-1, with D maybe TRBD1 (6 bases). The ends were cut back, 3 bases at V and 5 bases at J, with 19 bases in the middle. CDR3 length: 16 amino acids. Germline CDR1 LGHDT, CDR2 YNNKEL (reference sequence). CDR3 nucleotide sequence: TGTGCCAGCAGCCAGGGCGAGGACAGTTTATTTGAGACCCAGTACTTC. This gives the protein CASSQGEDSLFETQYF.

V is TRBV11-2 and J is TRBJ2-1; a possible D gene is TRBD1 (6 bases). This CDR3 is built from 16 residues. Per germline, CDR1 SGHAT and CDR2 FQNNGV. Trimming pared 2 bases from V and 9 bases from J, leaving 20 bases between. As DNA, the CDR3 is TGTGCCAGCAGCTTAATCGAGGGACCAAAAGGGGGTGAGCAGTTCTTC. Residues: CASSLIEGPKGGEQFF.

CDR3 sequence (DNA): TGTGCCAGCAGCGTAGGTATCCTTATCAATGAGCAGTTCTTC. Translation gives CASSVGILINEQFF. The chain combines TRBV9 with TRBJ2-1; D remains unclear. From germline, CDR1 is SGDLS and CDR2 YYNGEE. This CDR3 has 14 amino acids. Trimming took 0 bases from V and 6 from J, leaving 10 bases between them.

The chain combines TRBV11-3 with TRBJ2-1; a weak D match, TRBD2 (7 bases). Trimming took off 5 bases at V and 8 bases at J, with 25 bases between the two ends. The CDR3 is made up of 17 amino acids. Germline CDR1 SGHNT, CDR2 YENEEA. CDR3 amino acids: CASSLGGHLDSRDEQFF. CDR3 in DNA: TGTGCCAGCAGCCTGGGGGGGCACCTGGATTCCCGGGATGAGCAGTTCTTC.

The V and J genes are TRBV28 and TRBJ2-6; possibly TRBD1 for D (5 bases). Germline lookup yields CDR1 MDHEN and CDR2 SYDVKM. The CDR3 runs 16 residues. The V gene lost 5 bases and the J gene lost 0 bases, with 11 bases spanning the gap. CDR3 sequence: CASSASGYSGANVLTF. The CDR3 DNA is TGTGCCAGCAGTGCATCAGGGTACTCTGGGGCCAACGTCCTGACTTTC.

This clonotype was seen a few times. This chain connects TRBV9 to TRBJ2-7, with 7 bases fitting TRBD2. Trimming took 7 bases from V and 3 from J; bases not matched to a gene: 13. The CDR3 covers 15 residues. The germline gives CDR1 SGDLS, CDR2 YYNGEE. The CDR3 DNA follows: TGTGCCAGCTCCGCGGGGGTAGGAAAAGACTACGAGCAGTACTTC. It specifies CASSAGVGKDYEQYF.

This clonotype was recorded a few times. The V call is TRBV20-1, the J call TRBJ2-7, with 8 bases fitting TRBD1. Losses at the gene ends were 1 base for V and 10 bases for J; bases not matched to a gene: 9. The CDR3 covers 13 residues. Germline CDR1 is DFQATT and CDR2 is SNEGSKA (reference sequence). The CDR3 is CSARAGQVTTQYF. The DNA of the CDR3 is TGCAGTGCTAGAGCGGGACAGGTCACCACCCAGTACTTC.

This clonotype was detected a few times. V and J are TRBV12-3 or TRBV12-4 and TRBJ2-5; unclear D gene. The germline V and J ends were trimmed by 3 bases and 0 bases, with 11 bases remaining between them. This CDR3 comprises 15 residues. Here the CDR3 DNA reads TGTGCCAGCAGTTTTGGGGTAGCCAACCAAGAGACCCAGTACTTC. Translation: CASSFGVANQETQYF.

V gene TRBV7-2 combines with J gene TRBJ1-5; D gene uncertain. The V end was cut by 2 bases, the J end by 4 bases, with 15 bases between. The germline V gene encodes CDR1 SGHTA and CDR2 FQGNSA. CDR3 size: 16 residues. The CDR3 DNA sequence: TGTGCCAGCAGCTTAAACGTCAGGATCCGGAATCAGCCCCAGCATTTT. Its translation is CASSLNVRIRNQPQHF.

V gene TRBV20-1 combines with J gene TRBJ1-1; a weak D match, TRBD1 (5 bases). Germline-derived CDR1 and CDR2 are DFQATT and SNEGSKA (reference sequence). The CDR3 length is 13 residues. CDR3 DNA: TGCAGCGCATCCCCGGGACCCCAAGTTTGGGCTTTCTTT. As protein: CSASPGPQVWAFF.

V is TRBV5-1 and J is TRBJ1-1; D gene uncertain. Germline CDR1 SGHRS, CDR2 YFSETQ. V shed 0 bases and J shed 1 base, with 7 bases lying between them. The CDR3 has 14 amino acids. The CDR3 here is CASSLELKNTEAFF. The CDR3, as DNA: TGCGCCAGCAGCTTGGAACTGAAGAACACTGAAGCTTTCTTT.

The V call is TRBV9, the J call TRBJ2-1; 8 positions agree with TRBD2. The germline V gene encodes CDR1 SGDLS and CDR2 YYNGEE. The CDR3 is made up of 13 amino acids. Unmatched junction bases numbered 5, after V lost 0 bases and J lost 12 bases. DNA for the CDR3: TGTGCCAGCAGCGTAGATAGCGGGGTTGGGCAGTTCTTC. It encodes CASSVDSGVGQFF.

This clonotype came up a few times. This chain joins TRBV7-6 and TRBJ1-5; D might be TRBD1 (5 bases). CDR3 size: 13 residues. Germline CDR1 reads SGHVS; CDR2 reads FNYEAQ. With 7 bases removed from V and 2 bases from J, the gap between germline ends came to 9 bases. For the CDR3, the DNA is TGTGCCAGCACCACGGGGGGCAATCAGCCCCAGCATTTT. This sequence encodes CASTTGGNQPQHF.

Ten or more counts support this clonotype. The J gene is TRBJ1-2, the V gene TRBV20-1, with D unresolved. There are 13 residues in the CDR3. The V gene lost 3 bases and the J gene lost 4 bases, with 12 bases spanning the gap. CDR1 DFQATT and CDR2 SNEGSKA come from the germline V gene (reference sequence). The CDR3 DNA sequence: TGCAGTGCTAGGACCGGGGATTTCTATGGCTACACCTTC. This encodes CSARTGDFYGYTF.

The chain has TRBV11-2 and TRBJ1-1; perhaps TRBD1 as D (5 bases). CDR3 length: 15 amino acids. CDR1 SGHAT and CDR2 FQNNGV come from the germline V gene. Trimming shortened V by 2 bases and J by 8 bases, and 18 bases separated the two germline ends. CDR3 sequence: CASSLWARDHLEAFF. The CDR3 region has the DNA TGTGCCAGCAGCTTATGGGCTCGGGACCACTTAGAAGCTTTCTTT. The whole variable domain, filled in from reference TRBV11-2 and TRBJ1-1, reads EAGVAQSPRYKIIEKRQSVAFWCNPISGHATLYWYQQILGQGPKLLIQFQNNGVVDDSQLPKDRFSAERLKGVDSTLKIQPAKLEDSAVYLCASSLWARDHLEAFFGQGTRLTVV.